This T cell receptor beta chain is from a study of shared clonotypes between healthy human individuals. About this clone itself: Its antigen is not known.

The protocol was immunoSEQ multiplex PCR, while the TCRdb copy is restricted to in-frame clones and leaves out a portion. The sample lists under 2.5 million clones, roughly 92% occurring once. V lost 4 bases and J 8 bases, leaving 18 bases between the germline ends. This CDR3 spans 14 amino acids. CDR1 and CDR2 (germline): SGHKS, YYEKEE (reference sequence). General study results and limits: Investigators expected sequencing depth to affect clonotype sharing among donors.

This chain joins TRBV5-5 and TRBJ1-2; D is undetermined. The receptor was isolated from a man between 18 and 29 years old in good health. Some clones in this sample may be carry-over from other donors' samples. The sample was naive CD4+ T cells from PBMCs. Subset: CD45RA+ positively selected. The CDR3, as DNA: TGTGCCAGCAGCCATGGGAAGGGAGGCCTGGGCTACACCTTC. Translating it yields CASSHGKGGLGYTF.